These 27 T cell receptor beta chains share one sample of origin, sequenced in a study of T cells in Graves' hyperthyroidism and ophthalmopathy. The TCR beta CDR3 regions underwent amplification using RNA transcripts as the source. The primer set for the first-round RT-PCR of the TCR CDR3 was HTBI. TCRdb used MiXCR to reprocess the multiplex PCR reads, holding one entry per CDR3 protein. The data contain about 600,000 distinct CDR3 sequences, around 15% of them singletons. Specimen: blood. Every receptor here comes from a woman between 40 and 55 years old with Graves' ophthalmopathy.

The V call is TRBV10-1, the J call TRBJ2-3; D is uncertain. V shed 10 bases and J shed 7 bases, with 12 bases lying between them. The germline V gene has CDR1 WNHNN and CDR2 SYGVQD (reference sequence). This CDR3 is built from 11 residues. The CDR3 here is CATLTSNTQYF. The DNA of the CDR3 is TGCGCCACCTTGACCAGCAATACGCAGTATTTT.

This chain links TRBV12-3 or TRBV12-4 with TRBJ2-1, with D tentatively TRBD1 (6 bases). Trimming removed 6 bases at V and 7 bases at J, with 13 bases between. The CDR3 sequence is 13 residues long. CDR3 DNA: TGTGCCAGCAGATTGGACAGTCCTAATGAGCAGTTCTTC. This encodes CASRLDSPNEQFF.

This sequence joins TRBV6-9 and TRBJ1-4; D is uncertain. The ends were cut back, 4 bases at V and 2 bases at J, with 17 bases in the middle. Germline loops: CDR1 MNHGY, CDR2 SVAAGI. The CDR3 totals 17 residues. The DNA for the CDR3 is TGTGCCAGCAGTTCTATGGAGGTTGGGAGGACTAATGAAAAACTGTTTTTT. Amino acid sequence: CASSSMEVGRTNEKLFF.

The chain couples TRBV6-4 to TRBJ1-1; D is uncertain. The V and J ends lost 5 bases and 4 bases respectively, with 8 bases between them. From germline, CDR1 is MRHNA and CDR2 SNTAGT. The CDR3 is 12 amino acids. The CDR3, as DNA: TGTGCCAGCAGTTTCGCTGGCACTGAAGCTTTCTTT. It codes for CASSFAGTEAFF.

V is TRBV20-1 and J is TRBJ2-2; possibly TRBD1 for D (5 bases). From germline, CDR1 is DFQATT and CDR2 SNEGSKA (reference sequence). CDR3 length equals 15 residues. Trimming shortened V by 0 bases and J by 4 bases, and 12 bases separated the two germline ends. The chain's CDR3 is CSARDRARSTGELFF. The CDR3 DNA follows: TGCAGTGCTAGAGACAGGGCCCGGAGCACCGGGGAGCTGTTTTTT.

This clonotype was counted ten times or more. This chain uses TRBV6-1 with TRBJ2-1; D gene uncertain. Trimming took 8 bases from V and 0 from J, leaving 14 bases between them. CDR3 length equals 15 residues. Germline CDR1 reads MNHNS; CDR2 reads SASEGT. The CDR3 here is CASLGFVRSYNEQFF. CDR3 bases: TGTGCCAGCCTTGGGTTCGTCCGCTCCTACAATGAGCAGTTCTTC.

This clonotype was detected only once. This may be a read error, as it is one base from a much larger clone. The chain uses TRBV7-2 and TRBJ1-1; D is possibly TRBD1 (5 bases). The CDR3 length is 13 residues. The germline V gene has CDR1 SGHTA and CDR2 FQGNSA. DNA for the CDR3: TGTGTCAGCAGCTTGTATGCGACAGAAGAAGCTTTCTTT. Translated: CVSSLYATEEAFF.

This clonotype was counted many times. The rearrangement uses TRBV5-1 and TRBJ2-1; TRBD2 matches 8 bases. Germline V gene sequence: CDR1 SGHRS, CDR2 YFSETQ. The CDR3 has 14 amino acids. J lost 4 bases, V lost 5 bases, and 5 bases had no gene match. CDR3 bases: TGCGCCAGCAGGGAGCGGGGGTTTTACAATGAGCAGTTCTTC. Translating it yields CASRERGFYNEQFF.

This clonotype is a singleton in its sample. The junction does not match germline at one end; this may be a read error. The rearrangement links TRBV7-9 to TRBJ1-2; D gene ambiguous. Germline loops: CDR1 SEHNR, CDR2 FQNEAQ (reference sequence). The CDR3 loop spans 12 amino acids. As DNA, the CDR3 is TGTGCCAGCAGCTTCATCACATCGAATAGAGCCTTC. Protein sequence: CASSFITSNRAF.

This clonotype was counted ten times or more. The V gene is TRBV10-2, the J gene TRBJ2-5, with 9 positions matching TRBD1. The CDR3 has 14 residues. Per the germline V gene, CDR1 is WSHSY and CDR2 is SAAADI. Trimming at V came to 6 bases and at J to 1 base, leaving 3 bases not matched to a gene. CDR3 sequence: CASRQGQGQETQYF. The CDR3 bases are TGCGCCAGCAGACAGGGACAGGGCCAAGAGACCCAGTACTTC.

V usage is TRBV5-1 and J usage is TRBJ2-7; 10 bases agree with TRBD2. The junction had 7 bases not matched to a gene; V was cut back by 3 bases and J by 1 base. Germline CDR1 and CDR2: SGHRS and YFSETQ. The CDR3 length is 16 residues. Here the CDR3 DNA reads TGCGCCAGCAGCTCCCTAGCGGGAGTGGGGTCCTACGAGCAGTACTTC. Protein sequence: CASSSLAGVGSYEQYF.

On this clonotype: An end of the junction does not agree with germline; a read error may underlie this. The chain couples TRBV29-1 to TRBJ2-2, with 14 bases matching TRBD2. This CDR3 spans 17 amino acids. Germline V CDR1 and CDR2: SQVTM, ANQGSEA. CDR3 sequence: CSVEGLAGEGNTEELFF. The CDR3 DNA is TGCAGCGTTGAGGGACTAGCGGGAGAGGGAAACACCGAGGAGCTGTTTTTT.

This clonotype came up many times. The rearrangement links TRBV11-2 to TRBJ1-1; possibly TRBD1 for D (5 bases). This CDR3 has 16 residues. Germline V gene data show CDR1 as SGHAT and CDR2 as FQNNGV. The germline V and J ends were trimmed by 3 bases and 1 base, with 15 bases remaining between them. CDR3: CASSFRPRRGNTEAFF. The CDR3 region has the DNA TGTGCCAGCAGCTTCAGGCCACGGAGGGGGAACACTGAAGCTTTCTTT.

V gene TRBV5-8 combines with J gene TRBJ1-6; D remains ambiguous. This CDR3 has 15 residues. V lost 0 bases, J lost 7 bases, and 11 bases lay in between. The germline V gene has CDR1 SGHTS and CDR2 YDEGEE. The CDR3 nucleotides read TGTGCCAGCAGCTTGGAACTCCATACAAATTCACCCCTCCACTTT. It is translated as CASSLELHTNSPLHF.

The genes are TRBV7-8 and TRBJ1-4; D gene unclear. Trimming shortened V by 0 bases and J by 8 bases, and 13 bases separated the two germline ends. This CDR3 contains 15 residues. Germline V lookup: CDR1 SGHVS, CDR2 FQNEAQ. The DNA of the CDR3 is TGTGCCAGCAGCTTAGCTCACAGCAGCTCCGAAAAACTGTTTTTT. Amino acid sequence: CASSLAHSSSEKLFF.

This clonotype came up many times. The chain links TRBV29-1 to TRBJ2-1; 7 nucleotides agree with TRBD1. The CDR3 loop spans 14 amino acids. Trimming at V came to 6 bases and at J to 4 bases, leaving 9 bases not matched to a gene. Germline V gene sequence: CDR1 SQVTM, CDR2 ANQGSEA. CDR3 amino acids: CSVTQGQKYNEQFF. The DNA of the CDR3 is TGCAGCGTAACACAGGGACAGAAATACAATGAGCAGTTCTTC.

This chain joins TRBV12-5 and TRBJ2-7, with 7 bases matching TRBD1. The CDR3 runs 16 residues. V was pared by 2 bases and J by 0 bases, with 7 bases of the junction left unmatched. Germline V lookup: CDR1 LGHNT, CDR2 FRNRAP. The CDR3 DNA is TGTGCTAGTGGTTTGAGGGGACAGCCCGACTCCTACGAGCAGTACTTC. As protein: CASGLRGQPDSYEQYF.

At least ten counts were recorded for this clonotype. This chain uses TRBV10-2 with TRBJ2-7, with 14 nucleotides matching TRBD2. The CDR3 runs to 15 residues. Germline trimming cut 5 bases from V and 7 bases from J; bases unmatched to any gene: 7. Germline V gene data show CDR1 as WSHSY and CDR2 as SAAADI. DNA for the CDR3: TGCGCCAGCAGTACGACTAGCGGGAGGGTAAGGGAGCAGTACTTC. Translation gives CASSTTSGRVREQYF.

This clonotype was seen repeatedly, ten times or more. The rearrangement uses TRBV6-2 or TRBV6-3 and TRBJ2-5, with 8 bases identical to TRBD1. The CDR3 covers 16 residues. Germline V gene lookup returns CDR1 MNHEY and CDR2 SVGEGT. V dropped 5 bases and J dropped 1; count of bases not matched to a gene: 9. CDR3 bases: TGTGCCAGCAGTCCCCCGACAGGGGCTCCCCAAGAGACCCAGTACTTC. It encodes CASSPPTGAPQETQYF.

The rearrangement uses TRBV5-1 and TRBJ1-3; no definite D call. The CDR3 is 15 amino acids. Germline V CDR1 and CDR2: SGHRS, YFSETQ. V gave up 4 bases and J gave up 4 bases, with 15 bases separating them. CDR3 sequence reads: CASSPMVSTGNTIYF. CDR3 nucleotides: TGCGCCAGCAGCCCAATGGTTTCTACCGGAAACACCATATATTTT.

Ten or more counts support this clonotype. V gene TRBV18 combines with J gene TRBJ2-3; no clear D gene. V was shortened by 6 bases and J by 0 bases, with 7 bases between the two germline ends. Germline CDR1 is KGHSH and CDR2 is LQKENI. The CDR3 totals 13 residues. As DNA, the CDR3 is TGTGCCAGCTCCGACGCTAGCACAGATACGCAGTATTTT. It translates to CASSDASTDTQYF.

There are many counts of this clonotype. The CDR3 protein is CASSFLPSGFDEQFF. CDR3 in DNA: TGCGCCAGCAGCTTTCTTCCTAGTGGGTTCGATGAGCAGTTCTTC. The chain has TRBV5-1 and TRBJ2-1; D gene unclear. The CDR3 consists of 15 residues. V dropped 2 bases and J dropped 8 bases, with 17 bases sitting between them. The V gene's germline CDR1 is SGHRS and CDR2 YFSETQ.

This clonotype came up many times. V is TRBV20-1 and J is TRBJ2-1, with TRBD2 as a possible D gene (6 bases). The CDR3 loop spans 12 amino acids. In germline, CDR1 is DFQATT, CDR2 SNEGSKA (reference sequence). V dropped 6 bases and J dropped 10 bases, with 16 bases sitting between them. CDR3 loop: CSAMGLANEQFF. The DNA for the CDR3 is TGCAGTGCCATGGGACTCGCAAACGAGCAGTTCTTC.

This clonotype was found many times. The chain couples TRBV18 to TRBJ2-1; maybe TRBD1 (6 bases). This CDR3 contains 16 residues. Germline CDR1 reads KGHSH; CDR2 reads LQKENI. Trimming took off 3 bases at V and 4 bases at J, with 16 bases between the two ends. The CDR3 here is CASSPPAGGQYNEQFF. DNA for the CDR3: TGTGCCAGCTCACCCCCCGCTGGGGGCCAATACAATGAGCAGTTCTTC.

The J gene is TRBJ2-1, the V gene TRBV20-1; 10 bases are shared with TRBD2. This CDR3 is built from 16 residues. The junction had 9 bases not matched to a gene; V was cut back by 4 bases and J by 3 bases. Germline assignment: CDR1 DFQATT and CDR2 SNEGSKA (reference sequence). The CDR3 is CSANSGRNVYYNEQFF. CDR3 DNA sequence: TGCAGTGCTAATAGCGGGAGGAATGTGTACTACAATGAGCAGTTCTTC.

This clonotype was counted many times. DNA of the CDR3: TGTGCCAGCTCACCAAGGCCGGGGGTGGATCAGCCCCAGCATTTT. Its translation: CASSPRPGVDQPQHF. The V gene is TRBV18, the J gene TRBJ1-5, with D tentatively TRBD1 (5 bases). Germline-derived CDR1 and CDR2 are KGHSH and LQKENI. This CDR3 spans 15 amino acids. V was clipped by 2 bases and J by 5 bases, with 13 bases between them. The entire variable domain, with the rest obtained from reference TRBV18 and TRBJ1-5, is as follows: NAGVMQNPRHLVRRRGQEARLRCSPMKGHSHVYWYRQLPEEGLKFMVYLQKENIIDESGMPKERFSAEFPKEGPSILRIQQVVRGDSAAYFCASSPRPGVDQPQHFGDGTRLSIL.

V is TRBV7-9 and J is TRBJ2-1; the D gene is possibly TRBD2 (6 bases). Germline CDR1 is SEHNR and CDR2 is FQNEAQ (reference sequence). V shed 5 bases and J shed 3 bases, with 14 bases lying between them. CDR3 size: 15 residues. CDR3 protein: CASSPRERYYNEQFF. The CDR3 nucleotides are TGTGCCAGCAGCCCCCGGGAGCGATACTACAATGAGCAGTTCTTC.